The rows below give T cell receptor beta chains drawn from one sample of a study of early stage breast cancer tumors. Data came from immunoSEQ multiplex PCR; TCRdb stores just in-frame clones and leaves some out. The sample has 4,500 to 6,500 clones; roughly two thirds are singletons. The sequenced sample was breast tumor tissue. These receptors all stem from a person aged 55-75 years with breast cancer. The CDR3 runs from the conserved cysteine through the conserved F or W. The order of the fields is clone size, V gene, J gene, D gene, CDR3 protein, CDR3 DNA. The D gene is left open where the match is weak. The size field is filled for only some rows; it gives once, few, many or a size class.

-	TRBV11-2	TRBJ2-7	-	CASSLGDWYEQYF	TGTGCCAGCAGCTTAGGGGATTGGTACGAGCAGTACTTC
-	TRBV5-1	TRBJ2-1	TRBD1	CASSFVTGGGSYNEQFF	TGCGCCAGCAGCTTCGTGACAGGGGGAGGCTCCTACAATGAGCAGTTCTTC
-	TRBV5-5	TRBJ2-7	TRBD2	CASSFRAGGPDEQYF	TGTGCCAGCAGCTTTCGGGCGGGAGGGCCGGACGAGCAGTACTTC
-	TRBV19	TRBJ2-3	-	CASSRDTASTDTQYF	TGTGCCAGTAGTAGGGACACTGCTAGCACAGATACGCAGTATTTT
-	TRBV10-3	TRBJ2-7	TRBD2	CAISESTGGRARGEQYF	TGTGCCATCAGTGAGTCGACTGGCGGGAGGGCCAGGGGCGAGCAGTACTTC
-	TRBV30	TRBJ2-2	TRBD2	CAWSVLAVHTGELFF	TGTGCCTGGAGTGTGCTAGCGGTCCACACCGGGGAGCTGTTTTTT
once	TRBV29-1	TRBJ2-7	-	CSVLPSTYEQYF	TGCAGCGTTCTTCCGTCTACCTACGAGCAGTACTTC
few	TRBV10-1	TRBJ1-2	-	CASSFGGNDYGYTF	TGCGCCAGCAGTTTTGGGGGAAACGACTATGGCTACACCTTC
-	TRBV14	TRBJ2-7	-	CASSQVSGQPPGEQYF	TGTGCCAGCAGCCAAGTATCAGGACAGCCGCCTGGCGAGCAGTACTTC
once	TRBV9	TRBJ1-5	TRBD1	CASSVEGTGAFQPQHF	TGTGCCAGCAGCGTAGAAGGGACAGGTGCTTTCCAGCCCCAGCATTTT
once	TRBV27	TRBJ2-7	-	CASSPDPGTSSYEQYF	TGTGCCAGCAGTCCAGACCCCGGGACGAGCTCCTACGAGCAGTACTTC
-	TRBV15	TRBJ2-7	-	CATSPVLSYEQYF	TGTGCCACCAGCCCAGTTTTATCCTACGAGCAGTACTTC
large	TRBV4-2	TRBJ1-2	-	CASSLVVVTGTGYTF	TGTGCCAGCAGCCTCGTTGTAGTAACAGGGACTGGCTACACCTTC
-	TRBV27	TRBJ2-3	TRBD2	CASSLSGGRATDTQYF	TGTGCCAGCAGTTTATCCGGCGGGAGGGCAACCGATACGCAGTATTTT
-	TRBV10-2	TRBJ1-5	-	CASSESTIPSNQPQHF	TGCGCCAGCAGTGAGTCGACCATACCCAGCAATCAGCCCCAGCATTTT
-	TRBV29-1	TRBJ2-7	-	CSVEVDISYEQYF	TGCAGCGTTGAAGTGGACATCTCCTACGAGCAGTACTTC
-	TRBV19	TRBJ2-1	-	CASSERVNEQFF	TGTGCCAGTAGTGAGCGCGTCAATGAGCAGTTCTTC
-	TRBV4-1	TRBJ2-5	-	CASSHGWRRSFPWETQYF	TGCGCCAGCAGCCATGGCTGGCGGAGGTCTTTCCCGTGGGAGACCCAGTACTTC
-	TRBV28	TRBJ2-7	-	CASSLGHPLGEQYF	TGTGCCAGCAGTTTAGGACACCCGCTGGGAGAGCAGTACTTC
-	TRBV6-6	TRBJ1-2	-	CASSYLDGNYGYTF	TGTGCCAGCAGTTACCTCGACGGTAACTATGGCTACACCTTC
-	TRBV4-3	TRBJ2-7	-	CASSQRWEQYF	TGCGCCAGCAGCCAACGCTGGGAGCAGTACTTC
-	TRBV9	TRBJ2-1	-	CASSAKDSLNEQFF	TGTGCCAGCAGCGCGAAGGACAGCCTGAATGAGCAGTTCTTC
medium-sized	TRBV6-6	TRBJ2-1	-	CASSFNEQFF	TGTGCCAGCAGCTTTAATGAGCAGTTCTTC
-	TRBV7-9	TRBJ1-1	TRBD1	CASSLRGRGNTEAFF	TGTGCCAGCAGCTTAAGGGGGCGCGGAAACACTGAAGCTTTCTTT
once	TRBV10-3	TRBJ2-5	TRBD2	CAISDSQRGGQGTQYF	TGTGCCATCAGTGATAGCCAGCGGGGGGGCCAGGGGACCCAGTACTTC
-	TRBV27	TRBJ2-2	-	CASSGREGTRELFF	TGTGCCAGCAGTGGTCGGGAAGGCACCAGGGAGCTGTTTTTT
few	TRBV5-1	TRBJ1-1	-	CASSIGRMNTEAFF	TGCGCCAGCAGCATAGGACGGATGAACACTGAAGCTTTCTTT
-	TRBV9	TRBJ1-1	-	CASSVHTKNTEAFF	TGTGCCAGCAGCGTGCACACCAAGAACACTGAAGCTTTCTTT
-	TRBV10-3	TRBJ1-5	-	CAISEYGVGQPQHF	TGTGCCATCAGTGAGTATGGGGTCGGCCAGCCCCAGCATTTT
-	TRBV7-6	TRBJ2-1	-	CASSLGGPYNEQFF	TGTGCCAGCAGCTTAGGGGGTCCCTACAATGAGCAGTTCTTC
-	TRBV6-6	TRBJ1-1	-	CASNRYTEAFF	TGTGCCAGCAACCGCTACACTGAAGCTTTCTTT
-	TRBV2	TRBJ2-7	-	CASSGGGVEQYF	TGTGCCAGCAGCGGAGGGGGTGTCGAGCAGTACTTC
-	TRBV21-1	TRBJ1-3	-	CASSKGDSYSGNTIYF	TGTGCCAGCAGCAAAGGGGACTCTTACTCTGGAAACACCATATATTTT
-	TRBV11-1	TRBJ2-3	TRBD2	CASSSRTSSDTQYF	TGTGCCAGCAGCTCACGGACTAGCTCAGATACGCAGTATTTT
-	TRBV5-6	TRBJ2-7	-	CASGKIWSYEQYF	TGTGCCAGCGGCAAAATCTGGTCCTACGAGCAGTACTTC
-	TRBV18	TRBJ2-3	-	CASSARWASTDTQYF	TGTGCCAGCTCAGCACGCTGGGCCAGCACAGATACGCAGTATTTT
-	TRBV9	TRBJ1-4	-	CASSVGSRNEKLFF	TGTGCCAGCAGCGTTGGCAGCCGTAATGAAAAACTGTTTTTT
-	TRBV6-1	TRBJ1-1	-	CASSATGTGAFF	TGTGCCAGCAGCGCGACCGGGACGGGAGCTTTCTTT
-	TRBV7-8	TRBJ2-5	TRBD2	CASSLGVLAGGPGGETQYF	TGTGCCAGCAGCTTAGGCGTGCTAGCGGGGGGCCCGGGCGGAGAGACCCAGTACTTC
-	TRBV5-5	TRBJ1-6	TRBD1	CASTQLRDSYNSPLHF	TGTGCCAGCACCCAACTCCGGGACAGTTATAATTCACCCCTCCACTTT
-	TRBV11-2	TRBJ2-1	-	CASSSQDKPYNEQFF	TGTGCCAGCAGCTCCCAGGACAAGCCGTACAATGAGCAGTTCTTC
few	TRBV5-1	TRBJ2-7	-	CASSRTDSSSYEQYF	TGCGCCAGCAGCCGGACAGATTCCAGCTCCTACGAGCAGTACTTC
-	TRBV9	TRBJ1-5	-	CASSVDGSNQPQHF	TGTGCCAGCAGCGTCGACGGTAGCAATCAGCCCCAGCATTTT
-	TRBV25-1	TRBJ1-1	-	CASSEQGSHTEAFF	TGTGCCAGCAGTGAACAGGGGTCGCACACTGAAGCTTTCTTT
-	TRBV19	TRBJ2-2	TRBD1	CASSTWTGHTGELFF	TGTGCCAGTAGTACCTGGACAGGTCACACCGGGGAGCTGTTTTTT
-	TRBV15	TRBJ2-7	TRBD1	CATSLPPGQGASSYEQYF	TGTGCCACCAGCCTTCCCCCGGGACAGGGGGCCAGCTCCTACGAGCAGTACTTC
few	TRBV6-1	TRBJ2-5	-	CASSPQVETQYF	TGTGCCAGCAGTCCTCAAGTGGAGACCCAGTACTTC
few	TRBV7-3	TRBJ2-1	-	CASSLSGVNEQFF	TGTGCCAGCAGCTTATCGGGGGTGAATGAGCAGTTCTTC
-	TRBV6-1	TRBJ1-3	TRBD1	CASSEYGQGEAGNTIYF	TGTGCCAGCAGTGAATACGGACAGGGTGAAGCTGGAAACACCATATATTTT
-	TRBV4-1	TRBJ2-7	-	CASSLAQDASYEQYF	TGCGCCAGCAGCCTTGCCCAGGACGCAAGCTACGAGCAGTACTTC
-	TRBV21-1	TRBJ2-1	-	CASSPRLAGYNEQFF	TGTGCCAGCAGTCCCCGACTAGCGGGTTACAATGAGCAGTTCTTC
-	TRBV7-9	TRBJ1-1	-	CASSSGRDSRAFF	TGTGCCAGCAGCTCGGGCAGGGATTCTAGAGCTTTCTTT